One and the same sample provided the 18 T cell receptor beta chains below, sequenced in a study of Graves' ophthalmopathy and Graves' hyperthyroidism (dated by TCRdb to 2017 to 2018). Reads for this sample came from an Illumina HiSeq 2000. TCR beta CDR3 regions were amplified from RNA transcripts for repertoire sequencing. The first round of RT-PCR was done with HTBI primers and the Qiagen OneStep RT-PCR kit, and was followed by a second round of multiplex PCR, then size selection and purification. TCRdb took the public reads, trimmed them with fastp at Q25, ran MiXCR for clone calling and kept in-frame beta chains. Here each entry gathers all rows of one CDR3 protein and keeps the most common genes and DNA. The sample table holds 260,000 or so distinct CDR3 sequences, of which approximately 42% were seen once. The ten largest clones add up to more than 45% of the sample. Source material: peripheral blood. The source of these receptors is an adult man with Graves' ophthalmopathy.

V gene TRBV7-4 combines with J gene TRBJ2-2, with 10 nucleotides matching TRBD2. Germline V CDR1 and CDR2: SGHVT, SQSDAQ. Unmatched junction bases numbered 11, after V lost 5 bases and J lost 8 bases. This CDR3 is 16 amino acids long. CDR3 nucleotide sequence: TGTGCCAGCAGCCACACCCTAGCGGGAGTAGGTGGGGAGCTGTTTTTT. Encoded protein: CASSHTLAGVGGELFF.

The chain is built from TRBV10-2 and TRBJ2-5, with D maybe TRBD1 (6 bases). The CDR3 has 15 residues. Trimming shortened V by 3 bases and J by 6 bases, and 17 bases separated the two germline ends. Per germline, CDR1 WSHSY and CDR2 SAAADI. The CDR3 is CASSEDTGIVKTQYF. CDR3 nucleotides: TGCGCCAGCAGTGAAGATACAGGGATAGTGAAGACCCAGTACTTC.

Written as DNA, the CDR3 is TGTGCCAGCAACCTACAGGGGGGAAACACTGAAGCTTTCTTT. Protein product: CASNLQGGNTEAFF. The chain uses TRBV7-2 and TRBJ1-1, with 8 bases that match TRBD1. The CDR3 has 14 amino acids. The V gene's germline CDR1 is SGHTA and CDR2 FQGNSA. V shed 7 bases, J shed 2 bases, and the junction held 6 bases outside the gene matches.

This clonotype has a handful of counts. The chain has TRBV9 and TRBJ1-6; D gene ambiguous. CDR1 and CDR2 from the germline V gene are SGDLS and YYNGEE. The CDR3 has 15 residues. Trimming took off 4 bases at V and 7 bases at J, with 15 bases between the two ends. CDR3 sequence: CASSQARGSNSPLHF. The DNA of the CDR3 is TGTGCCAGCAGCCAGGCCAGAGGGTCGAATTCACCCCTCCACTTT.

The chain uses TRBV7-9 and TRBJ2-7; D is unresolved. The CDR3 totals 17 residues. Germline V CDR1 and CDR2: SEHNR, FQNEAQ (reference sequence). Trimming left V 1 base short and J 0 bases short, with 16 bases between. The DNA of the CDR3 is TGTGCCAGCAGCTTAGTGGGTTTCGCCGGTAGCTCCTACGAGCAGTACTTC. Translating it yields CASSLVGFAGSSYEQYF. Complete variable domain (other parts from reference TRBV7-9 and TRBJ2-7): DTGVSQNPRHKITKRGQNVTFRCDPISEHNRLYWYRQTLGQGPEFLTYFQNEAQLEKSRLLSDRFSAERPKGSFSTLEIQRTEQGDSAMYLCASSLVGFAGSSYEQYFGPGTRLTVT.

This clonotype has just one count. The V gene is TRBV6-5, the J gene TRBJ1-1; D perhaps matches TRBD1 (6 bases). CDR3 size: 13 residues. The germline V gene encodes CDR1 MNHEY and CDR2 SVGAGI. The V and J ends lost 9 bases and 7 bases respectively, with 18 bases between them. This chain's CDR3 is CASTPGEAREAFF. The CDR3 region has the DNA TGTGCCAGTACCCCAGGGGAGGCCCGTGAAGCTTTCTTT.

This clonotype has just a few counts. The gene calls are TRBV2 and TRBJ2-7; 7 bases fit TRBD2. V was pared by 6 bases and J by 5 bases, with 4 bases of the junction left unmatched. The CDR3 covers 12 residues. Germline V lookup: CDR1 SNHLY, CDR2 FYNNEI. CDR3 region: CASRVAGDEQYF. In DNA, the CDR3 is TGTGCCAGCAGAGTCGCGGGGGACGAGCAGTACTTC. Looking up the rest from reference TRBV2 and TRBJ2-7 gives the full variable domain: EPEVTQTPSHQVTQMGQEVILRCVPISNHLYFYWYRQILGQKVEFLVSFYNNEISEKSEIFDDQFSVERPDGSNFTLKIRSTKLEDSAMYFCASRVAGDEQYFGPGTRLTVT.

The CDR3 DNA sequence: TGTGCCAGCAGCCCCGGGACGGTTTATGGGACCCAGTACTTC. It encodes CASSPGTVYGTQYF. This chain uses TRBV5-6 with TRBJ2-5; D possibly matches TRBD1 or TRBD2 (5 bases each). CDR3 length: 14 amino acids. The germline V gene has CDR1 SGHDT and CDR2 YYEEEE. The V end was cut by 4 bases, the J end by 7 bases, with 17 bases between.

The table lists this clonotype with a few counts. The rearrangement links TRBV2 to TRBJ1-6; TRBD1 matches at 8 bases. The V gene's germline CDR1 is SNHLY and CDR2 FYNNEI. The CDR3 length is 15 residues. Trimming at V came to 6 bases and at J to 6 bases, leaving 7 bases not matched to a gene. CDR3 in amino acids: CASRLDDRGNSPLHF. CDR3 coding DNA: TGTGCCAGCAGACTCGACGACAGGGGTAATTCACCCCTCCACTTT.

Only a few counts were recorded for this clonotype. The chain has TRBV7-2 and TRBJ2-5; tentative D call: TRBD2 (5 bases). The CDR3 consists of 13 residues. Germline V gives CDR1 SGHTA, CDR2 FQGNSA. Trimming stripped 7 bases from V and 4 bases from J, with 13 bases between. The CDR3 bases are TGTGCCAGCAAGTGGGAGCAGAGAGAGACCCAGTACTTC. The encoded protein is CASKWEQRETQYF. Combining the CDR3 with reference TRBV7-2 and TRBJ2-5 gives the whole variable domain GAGVSQSPSNKVTEKGKDVELRCDPISGHTALYWYRQSLGQGLEFLIYFQGNSAPDKSGLPSDRFSAERTGGSVSTLTIQRTQQEDSAVYLCASKWEQRETQYFGPGTRLLVL.

This clonotype has more than one count but fewer than ten. The chain is built from TRBV7-9 and TRBJ1-2, with D possibly matching TRBD1 (6 bases). Trimming removed 5 bases from V and 2 bases from J, with 21 bases in between. The V gene's germline CDR1 is SEHNR and CDR2 FQNEAQ (reference sequence). CDR3 length equals 17 residues. CDR3 sequence reads: CASSPKLSWTANYGYTF. CDR3 nucleotides: TGTGCCAGCAGCCCTAAATTAAGTTGGACAGCGAACTATGGCTACACCTTC.

This clonotype came up a few times. The V call is TRBV5-1, the J call TRBJ1-5, with D tentatively TRBD1 (6 bases). The CDR3 is made up of 15 amino acids. Germline values: CDR1 SGHRS, CDR2 YFSETQ. The V gene lost 4 bases and the J gene lost 0 bases, with 11 bases spanning the gap. CDR3 coding DNA: TGCGCCAGCAGCAAGGGGACAAATAGCAATCAGCCCCAGCATTTT. It specifies CASSKGTNSNQPQHF.

The chain employs TRBV7-9 and TRBJ2-2; 7 bases match TRBD2. The CDR3 sequence is 18 residues long. From germline, CDR1 is SEHNR and CDR2 FQNEAQ (reference sequence). Trimming took 5 bases from V and 0 from J; bases not matched to a gene: 12. CDR3 sequence (DNA): TGTGCCAGCAGCCCGAAGGGCCTAGCGGTCGCGAACACCGGGGAGCTGTTTTTT. It specifies CASSPKGLAVANTGELFF. Drawing the rest from reference TRBV7-9 and TRBJ2-2, the complete variable domain is DTGVSQNPRHKITKRGQNVTFRCDPISEHNRLYWYRQTLGQGPEFLTYFQNEAQLEKSRLLSDRFSAERPKGSFSTLEIQRTEQGDSAMYLCASSPKGLAVANTGELFFGEGSRLTVL.

This clonotype is a singleton in its sample. The CDR3, as DNA: TGTGCCAGCAGTGTACGGGACAGGGATAATTCACCCCTCCACTTT. Residues: CASSVRDRDNSPLHF. The chain employs TRBV2 and TRBJ1-6; 9 bases are a match to TRBD1. V gave up 4 bases and J gave up 5 bases; unmatched junction bases: 3. The CDR3 runs 15 residues. CDR1 and CDR2 from the germline V gene are SNHLY and FYNNEI.

This clonotype was detected only a few times. As DNA, the CDR3 is TGCAGTGCTCCCCGACAGGGGGCCCACGAGCAGTACTTC. Its translation: CSAPRQGAHEQYF. The genes are TRBV20-1 and TRBJ2-7; 10 bases are shared with TRBD1. The J segment lost 5 bases and the V segment lost 5 bases, leaving 6 bases of the junction unmatched. The CDR3 consists of 13 residues. Germline loops: CDR1 DFQATT, CDR2 SNEGSKA (reference sequence).

Turning to this clonotype: The junction departs from germline at one end; a sequencing error may be responsible. The genes are TRBV10-3 and TRBJ2-7, with D tentatively TRBD2 (6 bases). Germline V gene data show CDR1 as ENHRY and CDR2 as SYGVKD. This CDR3 is 15 amino acids long. The CDR3 DNA reads as TGTGCCAGCAGTTTCCTGACTCGACCGGGGGACGAGCAGTACTTC. Protein: CASSFLTRPGDEQYF.

This clonotype was seen many times. The rearrangement joins TRBV10-3 to TRBJ1-1; unclear D gene. Deletions cut 4 bases from V and 1 base from J, with 7 bases between. The CDR3 extends over 13 amino acids. Per germline, CDR1 ENHRY and CDR2 SYGVKD. For the CDR3, the DNA is TGTGCCATCAGTGGGACCGGGAACACTGAAGCTTTCTTT. Its protein is CAISGTGNTEAFF.

V usage is TRBV12-3 or TRBV12-4 and J usage is TRBJ2-5, with D possibly called TRBD1 or TRBD2 (5 bases each). CDR3 length: 14 amino acids. Between the trimmed V and J ends, which lost 5 bases and 6 bases, there was a span of 16 bases. Written as DNA, the CDR3 is TGTGCCAGCAGTCGGGACCCCCTACGGAAGACCCAGTACTTC. Residues: CASSRDPLRKTQYF.